Sequencing of this TCR beta chain was carried out in a study of graft-versus-host responses after intestinal transplantation. Looking at the study overall: Induction using anti-thymocyte globulin, followed by tacrolimus and steroids for roughly 3 years, was given to all recipients.

This table comes from immunoSEQ multiplex PCR, and its TCRdb copy is limited to in-frame clones, with some not included. Here the sample spans some 16,000 clones, approximately 89% being singletons. Trimming took off 4 bases at V and 0 bases at J, with 13 bases between the two ends. Germline CDR1 and CDR2: LNHDA and SQIVND (reference sequence). The CDR3 is made up of 15 amino acids. This specimen was PBMCs, taken 110 days after intestinal transplant. This sequence joins TRBV19 and TRBJ2-7; possibly TRBD2 for D (5 bases). The sequence was obtained from a human patient who received an intestinal transplant, so some T cells may come from the graft donor. CDR3 coding DNA: TGTGCCAGTAGTACTGGCCTTGGACTCTCCTACGAGCAGTACTTC. Amino acids: CASSTGLGLSYEQYF.